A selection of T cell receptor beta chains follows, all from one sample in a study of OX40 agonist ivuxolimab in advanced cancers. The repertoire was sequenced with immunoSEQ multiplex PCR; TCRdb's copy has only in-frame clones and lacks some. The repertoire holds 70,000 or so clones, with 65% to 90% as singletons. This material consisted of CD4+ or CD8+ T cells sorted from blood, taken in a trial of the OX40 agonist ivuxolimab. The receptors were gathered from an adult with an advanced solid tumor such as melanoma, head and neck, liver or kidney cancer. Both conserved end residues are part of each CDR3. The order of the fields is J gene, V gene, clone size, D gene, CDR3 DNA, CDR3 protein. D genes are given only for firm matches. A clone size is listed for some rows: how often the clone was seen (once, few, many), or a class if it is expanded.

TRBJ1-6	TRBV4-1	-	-	TGCGCCAGCAGCCGCCCGCAGGGGAGTCGTTCACCCCTCCACTTT	CASSRPQGSRSPLHF
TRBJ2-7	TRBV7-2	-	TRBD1	TGTGCCAGCAGCTGGGGACAGGGCTACTACGAGCAGTACTTC	CASSWGQGYYEQYF
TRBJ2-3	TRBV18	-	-	TGTGCCAGCTCGTCGGACTCGAGCACAGATACGCAGTATTTT	CASSSDSSTDTQYF
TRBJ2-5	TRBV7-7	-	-	TGTGCCAGCAGCTTACTGGGAGAGACCCAGTACTTC	CASSLLGETQYF
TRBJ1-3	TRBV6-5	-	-	TGTGCCAGCAGTATAGCGACCGGAAACACCATATATTTT	CASSIATGNTIYF
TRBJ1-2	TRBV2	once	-	TGTGCCAGCAGTGAACAGGGTCGGGACTACACCTTC	CASSEQGRDYTF
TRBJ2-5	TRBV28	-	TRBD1	TGTGCCAGCAGGCCGGGACAGCAAGAGACCCAGTACTTC	CASRPGQQETQYF
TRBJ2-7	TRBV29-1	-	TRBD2	TGCAGCGTTGGGGAGGGCTCCTACGAGCAGTACTTC	CSVGEGSYEQYF
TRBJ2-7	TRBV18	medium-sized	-	TGTGCCAGCTCCCCTCCCACGGGGGCGACCGGTGAGCAGTACTTC	CASSPPTGATGEQYF
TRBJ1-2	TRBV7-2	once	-	TGTGCCAGCACCCCTGGGGTGGGGCCTGGCTATGGCTACACCTTC	CASTPGVGPGYGYTF
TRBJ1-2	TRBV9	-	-	TGTGCCAGCAGCGTAGAAGGAAACTATGGCTACACCTTC	CASSVEGNYGYTF
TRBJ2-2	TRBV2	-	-	TGTGCCAGCAGTGTAGGGGCGGTCGGGGAGCTGTTTTTT	CASSVGAVGELFF
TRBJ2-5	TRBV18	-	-	TGTGCCAGCTCTCTCAACCCTTTCCAAGAGACCCAGTACTTC	CASSLNPFQETQYF
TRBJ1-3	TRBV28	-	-	TGTGCCAGCAGTTTGCCGGGAAACACCATATATTTT	CASSLPGNTIYF
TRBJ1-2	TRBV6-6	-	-	TGTGCCAGCAGTCCCTCCCACGGGGAGTTCTACACCTTC	CASSPSHGEFYTF
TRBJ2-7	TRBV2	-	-	TGTGCCAGCGGAGGGGAGTACGAGCAGTACTTC	CASGGEYEQYF
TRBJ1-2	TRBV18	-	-	TGTGCCAGCTCACCCGGGACTCACGGGACTTCCTATGGCTACACCTTC	CASSPGTHGTSYGYTF